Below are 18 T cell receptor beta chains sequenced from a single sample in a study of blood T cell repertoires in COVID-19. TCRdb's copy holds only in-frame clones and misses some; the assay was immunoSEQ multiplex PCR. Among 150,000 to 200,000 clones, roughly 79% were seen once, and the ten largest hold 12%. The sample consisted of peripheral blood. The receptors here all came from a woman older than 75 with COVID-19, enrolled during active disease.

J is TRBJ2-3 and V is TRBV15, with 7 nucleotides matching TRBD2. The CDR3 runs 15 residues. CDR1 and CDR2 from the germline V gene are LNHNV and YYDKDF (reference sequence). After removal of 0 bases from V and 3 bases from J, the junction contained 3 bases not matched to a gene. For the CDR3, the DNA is TGTGCCACCAGCAGAGATTTGGGGGGGACAGATACGCAGTATTTT. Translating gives CATSRDLGGTDTQYF.

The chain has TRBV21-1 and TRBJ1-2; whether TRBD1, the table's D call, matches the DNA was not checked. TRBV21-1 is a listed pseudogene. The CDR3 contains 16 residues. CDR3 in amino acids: CASSSQTGEKNYGYTF. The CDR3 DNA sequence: TGTGCCAGCAGCTCCCAGACAGGGGAGAAAAACTATGGCTACACCTTC.

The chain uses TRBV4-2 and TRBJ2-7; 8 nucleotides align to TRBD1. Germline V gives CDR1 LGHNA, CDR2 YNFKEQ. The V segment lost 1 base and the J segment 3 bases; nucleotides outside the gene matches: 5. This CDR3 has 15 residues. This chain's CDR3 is CASSQAGQAIYEQYF. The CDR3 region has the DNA TGTGCCAGCAGCCAAGCGGGACAGGCGATCTACGAGCAGTACTTC.

CDR3 sequence: CASSQDYSGGTDTQYF. The CDR3 coding sequence is TGCGCCAGCAGCCAAGATTATTCGGGGGGCACAGATACGCAGTATTTT. The chain links TRBV4-3 to TRBJ2-3; D is perhaps TRBD2 (6 bases). This CDR3 has 16 amino acids. Germline values: CDR1 LGHNA, CDR2 YSLEER. The V and J ends lost 0 bases and 1 base respectively, with 11 bases between them.

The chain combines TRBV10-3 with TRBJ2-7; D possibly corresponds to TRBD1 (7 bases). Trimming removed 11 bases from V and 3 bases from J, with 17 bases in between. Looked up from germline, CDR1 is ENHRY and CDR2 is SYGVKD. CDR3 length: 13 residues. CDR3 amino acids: CAAGGGGFYEQYF. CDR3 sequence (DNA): TGTGCCGCCGGAGGGGGCGGATTCTACGAGCAGTACTTC.

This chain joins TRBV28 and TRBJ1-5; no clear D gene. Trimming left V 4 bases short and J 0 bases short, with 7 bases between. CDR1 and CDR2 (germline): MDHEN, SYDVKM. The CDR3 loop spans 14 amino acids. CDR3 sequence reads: CASSSFLSNQPQHF. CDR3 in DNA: TGTGCCAGCAGTTCTTTCCTTAGCAATCAGCCCCAGCATTTT.

The CDR3 loop reads CASSTLGGNRYGYTF. The CDR3 nucleotides read TGTGCCAGCAGCACCCTCGGGGGAAACCGGTATGGCTACACCTTC. The J gene is TRBJ1-2, the V gene TRBV5-5, with D maybe TRBD1 (5 bases). V lost 4 bases, J lost 5 bases, and 18 bases lay in between. The germline CDR1 and CDR2 sequences are SGHKS and YYEKEE (reference sequence). The CDR3 has 15 residues.

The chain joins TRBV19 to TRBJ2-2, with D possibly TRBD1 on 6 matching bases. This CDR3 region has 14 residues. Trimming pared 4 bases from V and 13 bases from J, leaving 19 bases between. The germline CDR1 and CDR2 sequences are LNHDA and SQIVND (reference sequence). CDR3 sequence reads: CASSTVDRKGGLFF. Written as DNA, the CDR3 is TGTGCCAGTAGTACCGTCGACAGGAAGGGTGGGCTGTTTTTT.

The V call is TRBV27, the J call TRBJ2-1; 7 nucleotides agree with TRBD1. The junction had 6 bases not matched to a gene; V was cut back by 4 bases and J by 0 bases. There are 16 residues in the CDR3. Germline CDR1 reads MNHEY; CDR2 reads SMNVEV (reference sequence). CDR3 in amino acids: CASSSIRTGSYNEQFF. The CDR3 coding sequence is TGTGCCAGCAGTTCGATACGGACAGGCTCCTACAATGAGCAGTTCTTC.

CDR3 bases: TGCACCAGCAGCCAAGCCTCCCGCTCAGAAGCGGGGTCCTACAATGAGCAGTTCTTC. This codes for CTSSQASRSEAGSYNEQFF. The gene calls are TRBV1 and TRBJ2-1; the DNA was not used to check the table's D call, TRBD2. TRBV1 is described as a pseudogene. The CDR3 is made up of 19 amino acids.

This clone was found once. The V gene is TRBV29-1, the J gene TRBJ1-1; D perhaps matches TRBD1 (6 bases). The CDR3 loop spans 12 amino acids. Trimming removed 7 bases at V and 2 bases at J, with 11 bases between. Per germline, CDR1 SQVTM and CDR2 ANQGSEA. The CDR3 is CSAWTVNTEAFF. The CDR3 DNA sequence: TGCAGCGCCTGGACAGTCAACACTGAAGCTTTCTTT.

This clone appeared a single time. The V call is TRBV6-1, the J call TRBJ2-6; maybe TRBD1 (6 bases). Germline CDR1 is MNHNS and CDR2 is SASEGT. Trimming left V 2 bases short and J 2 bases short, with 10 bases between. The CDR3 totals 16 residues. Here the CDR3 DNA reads TGTGCCAGCAGTGAATTACAGGGACCTGGGGCCAACGTCCTGACTTTC. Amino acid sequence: CASSELQGPGANVLTF.

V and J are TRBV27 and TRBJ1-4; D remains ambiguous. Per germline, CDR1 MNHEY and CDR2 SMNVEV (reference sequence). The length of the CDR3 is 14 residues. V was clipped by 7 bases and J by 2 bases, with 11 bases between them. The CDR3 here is CASTRLGTNEKLFF. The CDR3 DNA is TGTGCCAGCACCAGACTCGGGACTAATGAAAAACTGTTTTTT.

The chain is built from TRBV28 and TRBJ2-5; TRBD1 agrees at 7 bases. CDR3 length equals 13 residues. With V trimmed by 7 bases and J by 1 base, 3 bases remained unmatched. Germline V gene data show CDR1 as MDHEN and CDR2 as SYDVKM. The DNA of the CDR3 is TGTGCCAGCACCAGACAGGGCCAAGAGACCCAGTACTTC. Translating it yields CASTRQGQETQYF.

CDR3 sequence (DNA): TGTGCCAGCAGCTTAACAGGGATGGCCATTGAGACCCAGTACTTC. Its translation is CASSLTGMAIETQYF. The J gene is TRBJ2-5, the V gene TRBV7-6; tentatively, D is TRBD1 (6 bases). Between the trimmed V and J ends, which lost 2 bases and 5 bases, there was a span of 15 bases. Germline V CDR1 and CDR2: SGHVS, FNYEAQ. The CDR3 totals 15 residues.

This CDR3 is CASKMGLNTEAFF. CDR3 DNA sequence: TGTGCCAGCAAGATGGGGCTGAACACTGAAGCTTTCTTT. The chain has TRBV25-1 and TRBJ1-1; tentative D call: TRBD1 (5 bases). The CDR3 covers 13 residues. Trimming removed 7 bases at V and 0 bases at J, with 9 bases between. In germline, CDR1 is MGHDK, CDR2 SYGVNS.

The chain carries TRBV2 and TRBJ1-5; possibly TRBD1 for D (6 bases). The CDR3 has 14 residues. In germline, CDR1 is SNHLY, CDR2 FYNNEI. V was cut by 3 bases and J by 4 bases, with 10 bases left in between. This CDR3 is CASSDRGWNQPQHF. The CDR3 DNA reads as TGTGCCAGCAGTGACAGGGGTTGGAATCAGCCCCAGCATTTT.

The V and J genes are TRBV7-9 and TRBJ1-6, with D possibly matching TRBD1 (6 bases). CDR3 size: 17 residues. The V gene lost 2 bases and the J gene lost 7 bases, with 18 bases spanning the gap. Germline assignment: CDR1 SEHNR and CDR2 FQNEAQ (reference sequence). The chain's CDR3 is CASSLSYRQGINSPLHF. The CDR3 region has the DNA TGTGCCAGCAGCTTATCCTATCGGCAGGGGATCAATTCACCCCTCCACTTT.